The entry below describes one T cell receptor (beta chain). The data stem from a study of blood T cell repertoires in COVID-19. Sequencing used immunoSEQ multiplex PCR; TCRdb keeps in-frame clones, though not all of them. The data hold about 190,000 clones, with around 85% observed a single time. The germline gives CDR1 MDHEN, CDR2 SYDVKM. The junction had 13 bases not matched to a gene; V was cut back by 5 bases and J by 0 bases. The CDR3 covers 18 residues. The sequence was obtained from a woman in her forties or fifties with acute or convalescent COVID-19. Sequences were obtained from peripheral blood. The chain has TRBV28 and TRBJ1-5; 7 bases are a match to TRBD1. The CDR3 nucleotides read TGTGCCAGCAGTACTACAGGGGACCCACCTCATAGCAATCAGCCCCAGCATTTT. It yields the protein CASSTTGDPPHSNQPQHF.